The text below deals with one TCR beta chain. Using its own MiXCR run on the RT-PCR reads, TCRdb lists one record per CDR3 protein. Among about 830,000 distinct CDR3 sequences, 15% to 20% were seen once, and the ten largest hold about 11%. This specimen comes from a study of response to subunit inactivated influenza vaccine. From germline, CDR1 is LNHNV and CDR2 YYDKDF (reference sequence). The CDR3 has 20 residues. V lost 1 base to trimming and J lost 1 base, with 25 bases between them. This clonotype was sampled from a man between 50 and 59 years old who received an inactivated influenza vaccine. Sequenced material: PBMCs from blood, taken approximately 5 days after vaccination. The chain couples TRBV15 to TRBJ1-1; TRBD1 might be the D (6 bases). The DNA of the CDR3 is TGTGCCACCAGCAGAGCCGGTGGAGGACGGGACATCCTCGGGAACACTGAAGCTTTCTTT. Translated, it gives CATSRAGGGRDILGNTEAFF.